This T cell receptor beta chain was found in a study of blood T cell repertoires in COVID-19. CDR1 is SGHTA and CDR2 is FQGNSA in the germline V gene. The CDR3 consists of 15 residues. V lost 3 bases to trimming and J lost 3 bases, with 12 bases between them. TCRdb's copy holds only in-frame clones and misses some; the assay was immunoSEQ multiplex PCR. Of about 160,000 clones listed, roughly 82% are singletons. The TCR originated in a woman between 35 and 50 years old with COVID-19, enrolled during active disease. Input material: peripheral blood. This chain links TRBV7-2 with TRBJ2-4, with a possible D match to TRBD1 (6 bases). The CDR3, as DNA: TGTGCCAGCAGCTTCGAAAGGGACAACAAAAACATTCAGTACTTC. Protein: CASSFERDNKNIQYF.